Following are 14 T cell receptor beta chains from one sample sequenced in a study of blood T cell repertoires in COVID-19. TCRdb's copy holds only in-frame clones and misses some; the assay was immunoSEQ multiplex PCR. The profile shows 35,000 to 45,000 clones, roughly 77% of them singletons. Sample: peripheral blood. Receptors originate from a human donor in a cohort sampled during active or convalescent COVID-19. The donor label of this sample is uncertain.

This clone was detected only once. The rearrangement links TRBV11-2 to TRBJ1-6; 12 bases line up with TRBD1. The CDR3 runs 16 residues. CDR1 and CDR2 (germline): SGHAT, FQNNGV. The junction had 9 bases not matched to a gene; V was cut back by 5 bases and J by 10 bases. Written as DNA, the CDR3 is TGTGCCAGCAGCCTGCCGGGACAGGGGGCAGGGTCACCCCTCCACTTT. Protein: CASSLPGQGAGSPLHF.

The chain links TRBV2 to TRBJ1-2; a possible D gene is TRBD1 (5 bases). Germline V gene data show CDR1 as SNHLY and CDR2 as FYNNEI. The CDR3 covers 13 residues. Trimming removed 10 bases at V and 2 bases at J, with 14 bases between. CDR3 residues: CAISGLANYGYTF. The CDR3 coding sequence is TGTGCCATCTCAGGGCTGGCGAACTATGGCTACACCTTC.

The chain combines TRBV3-1 (or the pseudogene TRBV3-2) with TRBJ2-1, with TRBD2 matching over 10 bases. CDR3 size: 14 residues. CDR1 and CDR2 (germline): LGHDT, YNNKEL (reference sequence). The V segment lost 4 bases and the J segment 5 bases; nucleotides outside the gene matches: 2. The CDR3 DNA follows: TGTGCCAGCAGCCGTACTAGCGGGAACAATGAGCAGTTCTTC. Its protein is CASSRTSGNNEQFF.

This clone has just one count. The rearrangement links TRBV9 to TRBJ2-2; TRBD2 matches 14 bases. Trimming at V came to 0 bases and at J to 2 bases, leaving 6 bases not matched to a gene. This CDR3 spans 19 amino acids. CDR1 is SGDLS and CDR2 is YYNGEE in the germline V gene. In DNA, the CDR3 is TGTGCCAGCAGCGTAGGACTAGCGGGAGGGTTCGGTAACACCGGGGAGCTGTTTTTT. Amino acids: CASSVGLAGGFGNTGELFF.

This sequence joins TRBV7-9 and TRBJ2-5, with 8 bases that match TRBD1. Germline CDR1 is SEHNR and CDR2 is FQNEAQ (reference sequence). CDR3 length equals 13 residues. V gave up 5 bases and J gave up 4 bases; unmatched junction bases: 3. CDR3 DNA sequence: TGTGCCAGCAGCCCCAGGGGGCCAGAGACCCAGTACTTC. Translation gives CASSPRGPETQYF.

This clone was detected a few times. This sequence joins TRBV5-1 and TRBJ1-5, with D unresolved. This CDR3 spans 17 amino acids. Germline CDR1 SGHRS, CDR2 YFSETQ. Trimming stripped 4 bases from V and 0 bases from J, with 17 bases between. The CDR3 here is CASSPGPYGNSNQPQHF. The CDR3 DNA follows: TGCGCCAGCAGCCCCGGACCCTACGGGAATAGCAATCAGCCCCAGCATTTT.

The chain has TRBV7-2 and TRBJ2-7; TRBD2 matches 8 bases. The V and J ends lost 1 base and 7 bases, in that order; junction bases with no gene match: 9. CDR3 length: 15 residues. Germline lookup yields CDR1 SGHTA and CDR2 FQGNSA. The CDR3 sequence is CASSLGSGRGGEQYF. The CDR3 nucleotides read TGTGCCAGCAGCTTAGGAAGCGGGAGAGGAGGAGAGCAGTACTTC. Variable domain in full (rest from reference TRBV7-2 and TRBJ2-7): GAGVSQSPSNKVTEKGKDVELRCDPISGHTALYWYRQSLGQGLEFLIYFQGNSAPDKSGLPSDRFSAERTGGSVSTLTIQRTQQEDSAVYLCASSLGSGRGGEQYFGPGTRLTVT.

The chain has TRBV5-1 and TRBJ2-2; TRBD2 aligns across 11 bases. The V segment lost 4 bases and the J segment 2 bases; nucleotides outside the gene matches: 7. This CDR3 contains 17 residues. Germline-derived CDR1 and CDR2 are SGHRS and YFSETQ. The CDR3: CASSLSTSGRNTGELFF. The CDR3 bases are TGCGCCAGCAGCCTATCTACTAGCGGGAGAAACACCGGGGAGCTGTTTTTT.

The rearrangement links TRBV5-4 to TRBJ1-1; a possible D gene is TRBD1 (6 bases). This CDR3 contains 14 residues. V was cut by 0 bases and J by 8 bases, with 14 bases left in between. Germline V gene lookup returns CDR1 SGHNT and CDR2 YYREEE (reference sequence). CDR3 residues: CASSLDGGHGEAFF. The CDR3 nucleotides read TGTGCCAGCAGCTTGGACGGGGGGCATGGGGAAGCTTTCTTT.

V usage is TRBV6-6 and J usage is TRBJ1-2; the match to TRBD1 covers 10 bases. The CDR3 totals 14 residues. Trimming took 5 bases from V and 5 from J; bases not matched to a gene: 5. CDR1 and CDR2 (germline): MNHNY, SVGAGI (reference sequence). The CDR3 nucleotides read TGTGCCAGCAGTAGGGGACAGGGGCCTTATGGCTACACCTTC. Translated: CASSRGQGPYGYTF.

The chain carries TRBV4-1 and TRBJ2-3, with 8 bases lining up with TRBD2. V lost 0 bases and J lost 8; bases outside the gene matches: 10. The length of the CDR3 is 16 residues. Germline V gene sequence: CDR1 MGHRA, CDR2 YSYEKL. CDR3 sequence: CASSQDRASGRGTQYF. In nucleotides, the CDR3 is TGCGCCAGCAGCCAAGATCGGGCTAGCGGGCGCGGTACGCAGTATTTT.

The count of this clone is one. The chain has TRBV5-1 and TRBJ2-3, with D unclear. V lost 3 bases and J lost 5, with 10 bases in between. This CDR3 has 13 amino acids. From germline, CDR1 is SGHRS and CDR2 YFSETQ. The CDR3, as DNA: TGCGCCAGCAGCTCTCCACCCGGAGATACGCAGTATTTT. It translates to CASSSPPGDTQYF.

The V gene is TRBV15, the J gene TRBJ2-4; possible D gene TRBD2, 5 bases. The CDR3 is made up of 16 amino acids. In germline, CDR1 is LNHNV, CDR2 YYDKDF (reference sequence). V lost 4 bases to trimming and J lost 0 bases, with 13 bases between them. DNA of the CDR3: TGTGCCACCAGCACCTTGCAGCGGTCAGCCAAAAACATTCAGTACTTC. Amino acid sequence: CATSTLQRSAKNIQYF.

This chain uses TRBV3-1 (or the pseudogene TRBV3-2) with TRBJ2-2, with D maybe TRBD1 (5 bases). There are 15 residues in the CDR3. V dropped 3 bases and J dropped 1 base, with 9 bases sitting between them. Germline V gives CDR1 LGHDT, CDR2 YNNKEL (reference sequence). CDR3 protein: CASSQQGLNTGELFF. The CDR3 DNA sequence: TGTGCCAGCAGCCAGCAGGGATTGAACACCGGGGAGCTGTTTTTT.